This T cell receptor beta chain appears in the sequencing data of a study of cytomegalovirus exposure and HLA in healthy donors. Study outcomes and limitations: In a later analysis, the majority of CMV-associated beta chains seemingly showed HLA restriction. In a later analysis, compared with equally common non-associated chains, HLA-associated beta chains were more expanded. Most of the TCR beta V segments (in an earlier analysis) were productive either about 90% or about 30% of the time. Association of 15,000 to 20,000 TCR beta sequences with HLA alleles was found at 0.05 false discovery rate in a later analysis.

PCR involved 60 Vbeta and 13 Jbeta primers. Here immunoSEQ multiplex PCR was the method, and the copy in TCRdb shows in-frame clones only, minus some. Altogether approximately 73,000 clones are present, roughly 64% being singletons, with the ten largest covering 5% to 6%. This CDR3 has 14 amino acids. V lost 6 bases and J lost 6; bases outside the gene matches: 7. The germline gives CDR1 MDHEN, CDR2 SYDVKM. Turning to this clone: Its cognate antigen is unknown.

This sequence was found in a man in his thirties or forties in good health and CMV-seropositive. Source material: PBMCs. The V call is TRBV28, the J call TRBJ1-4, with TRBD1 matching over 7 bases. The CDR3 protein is CASRPQGRYEKLFF. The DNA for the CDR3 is TGTGCCAGCAGGCCACAGGGGAGATATGAAAAACTGTTTTTT.